This T cell receptor beta chain was sequenced in a study of post-analysis software for immune sequencing data. Study-level results: The study found TRBV5-6, TRBV5-1 and TRBV20-1 among four to six TRBV segments more frequent in patients than controls.

Prepared libraries of TCR beta cDNA carried unique molecular identifiers. TCRdb passed the PCR reads through MiXCR, listing each CDR3 protein once. The sample has approximately 360,000 distinct CDR3 sequences, about a third seen once; the top ten hold over 10%. On this clonotype itself: Its antigen is not known.

Germline V gene sequence: CDR1 MDHEN, CDR2 SYDVKM. Trimming removed 5 bases from V and 0 bases from J, with 13 bases in between. This CDR3 contains 16 residues. V usage is TRBV28 and J usage is TRBJ1-4, with D maybe TRBD1 (5 bases). Sequences were obtained from blood. This TCR was sampled from a girl under 18 with multiple sclerosis. The chain's CDR3 is CASSNGLTATNEKLFF. CDR3 sequence (DNA): TGTGCCAGCAGTAATGGTTTGACAGCAACTAATGAAAAACTGTTTTTT.